The rows below give T cell receptor beta chains drawn from one sample of a study of T cell repertoires in cytomegalovirus infection. TCRdb recomputed calls from the reads with MiXCR, one row per CDR3 protein. In the table there are around 300,000 distinct CDR3 sequences, roughly 9.5% of which are singletons. Sequencing used PBMCs. These receptor sequences come from a human donor in good health (CMV status not recorded). Some clones in this sample may be carry-over from other donors' samples. Both conserved end residues are part of each CDR3. The D gene is left open where the match is weak. Rows give clone size only sometimes, using once, few, many, or a class for an expanded clone.

abundance | d_gene | len | j_gene | v_gene | CDR3nt | CDR3aa
many | - | 15 | TRBJ1-5 | TRBV7-4 | TGTGCCAGCAGCTCTACAGGGATTGGCAATCAGCCCCAGCATTTT | CASSSTGIGNQPQHF
many | TRBD2 | 18 | TRBJ2-1 | TRBV7-2 | TGTGCCAGCAGCTTAGCGCCTACCCAAGCTAGCGGCTACAATGAGCAGTTCTTC | CASSLAPTQASGYNEQFF
few | TRBD1 | 16 | TRBJ2-5 | TRBV7-4 | TGTGCCAGCAGCCGAGGGACAGGGGGCTTGCGGGAGACCCAGTACTTC | CASSRGTGGLRETQYF
- | TRBD1 | 15 | TRBJ2-7 | TRBV6-2/TRBV6-3 | TGTGCCAGCAGATCAGACAGGGGCTCCTCCTACGAGCAGTACTTC | CASRSDRGSSYEQYF
many | - | 15 | TRBJ2-1 | TRBV7-2 | TGTGCCAGCAGCTCCTATCGTGGTGCATACAATGAGCAGTTCTTC | CASSSYRGAYNEQFF
many | - | 14 | TRBJ2-7 | TRBV5-6 | TGTGCCAGCAGCTTCGGGACGTCCTCCTACGAGCAGTACTTC | CASSFGTSSYEQYF
few | TRBD1 | 13 | TRBJ1-1 | TRBV12-3/TRBV12-4 | TGTGCCACCACCGGGACAGGGGTGACTGAAGCTTTCTTT | CATTGTGVTEAFF
many | - | 15 | TRBJ1-1 | TRBV7-2 | TGTGCCAGCAGCCCCCTTATTGGGGTCGTAACTGAAGCTTTCTTT | CASSPLIGVVTEAFF
- | - | 13 | TRBJ2-7 | TRBV10-3 | TGTGCCATCAGTGGAGACAGGCAAGGCGAGCAGTACTTC | CAISGDRQGEQYF
many | - | 13 | TRBJ1-1 | TRBV28 | TGTGCCAGCAGTTTAAGCGGGCCAGGTGAAGCTTTCTTT | CASSLSGPGEAFF
- | TRBD1 | 17 | TRBJ1-3 | TRBV12-3/TRBV12-4 | TGTGCCAGCAGGTCAACCTTAGGGGGCAGCTCTGGAAACACCATATATTTT | CASRSTLGGSSGNTIYF
- | - | 17 | TRBJ2-3 | TRBV12-3/TRBV12-4 | TGTGCCAGCAGTTTCCTAGGATCTGGCCTAATCACAGATACGCAGTATTTT | CASSFLGSGLITDTQYF
few | - | 17 | TRBJ2-7 | TRBV14 | TGTGCCAGCAGCCAAGATCGCCTAGTGAGATCATACCGCGAGCAGTACTTC | CASSQDRLVRSYREQYF
few | - | 16 | TRBJ2-2 | TRBV5-4 | TGTGCCAGCAGCGACACCTCTAGGAGGTTGGCCGGGGAGCTGTTTTTT | CASSDTSRRLAGELFF
many | - | 17 | TRBJ1-6 | TRBV4-1 | TGCGCCAGCAGCCAGACCGGTTTGCCACAACGGCGCTCACCCCTCCACTTT | CASSQTGLPQRRSPLHF
many | TRBD1 | 18 | TRBJ1-3 | TRBV6-1 | TGTGCCAGCTTGGGATCCGGGACAGCCCAATTCGGCGGAAACACCATATATTTT | CASLGSGTAQFGGNTIYF
- | TRBD2 | 16 | TRBJ2-1 | TRBV10-3 | TGTGCCATCAGTGAGTCATCGGGGGGGCCCTACAATGAGCAGTTCTTC | CAISESSGGPYNEQFF
once | - | 14 | TRBJ1-5 | TRBV7-2 | TGTGCCAGCAGCTTTTCCCCCAGCGATCAGCCCCAGCATTTT | CASSFSPSDQPQHF
few | - | 14 | TRBJ2-1 | TRBV20-1 | TGCAGTGCTATTTTTCAGGTTAATGTGAATGAGCAGTTCTTC | CSAIFQVNVNEQFF
few | - | 13 | TRBJ1-2 | TRBV7-9 | TGTGCCAGCAGCCGGGTGACTTACTATGGCTACACCTTC | CASSRVTYYGYTF
- | TRBD1 | 13 | TRBJ1-5 | TRBV7-9 | TGTGCCAGCAGCCCGGACAGGCATCAGCCCCAGCATTTT | CASSPDRHQPQHF
- | TRBD2 | 14 | TRBJ2-5 | TRBV20-1 | TGCAGTGCCGGTAGCGGGGGGGCCTTGGAGACCCAGTACTTC | CSAGSGGALETQYF
many | - | 11 | TRBJ2-7 | TRBV7-2 | TGTGCCAGCAGCTTAATCTACGAGCAGTACTTC | CASSLIYEQYF
few | - | 14 | TRBJ2-6 | TRBV28 | TGTGCCAGCATCCTTAATTCTGGGGCCAACGTCCTGACTTTC | CASILNSGANVLTF
- | - | 17 | TRBJ2-1 | TRBV28 | TGTGCCACCCTCCCCCTTGGGGCTCCGAGGGACTACAATGAGCAGTTCTTC | CATLPLGAPRDYNEQFF